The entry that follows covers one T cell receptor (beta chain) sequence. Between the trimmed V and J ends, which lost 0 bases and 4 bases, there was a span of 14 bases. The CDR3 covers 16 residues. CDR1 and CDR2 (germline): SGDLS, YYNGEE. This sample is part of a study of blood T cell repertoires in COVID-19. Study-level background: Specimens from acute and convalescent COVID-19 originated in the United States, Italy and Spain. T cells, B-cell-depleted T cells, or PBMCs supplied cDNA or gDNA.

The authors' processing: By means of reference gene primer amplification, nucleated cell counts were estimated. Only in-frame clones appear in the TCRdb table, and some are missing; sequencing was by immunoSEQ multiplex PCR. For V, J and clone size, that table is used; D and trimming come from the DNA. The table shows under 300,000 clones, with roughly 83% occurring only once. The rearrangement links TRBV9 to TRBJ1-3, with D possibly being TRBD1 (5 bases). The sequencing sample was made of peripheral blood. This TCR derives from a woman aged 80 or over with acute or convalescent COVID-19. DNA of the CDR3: TGTGCCAGCAGCGTAGTCTGGCAGGGTGTCGGAAACACCATATATTTT. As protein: CASSVVWQGVGNTIYF.